A selection of T cell receptor beta chains follows, all from one sample in a study of identical twins. MiXCR was run by TCRdb on the 5' RACE reads, yielding one entry per CDR3 protein. In the table there are 700,000 to 950,000 distinct CDR3 sequences, 9% to 15% of which are singletons. The data also belong to a second study, concerning yellow fever vaccine responses in identical twins.

Sequencing used PBMCs. Receptor source: a woman between 18 and 29 years old in good health. Each CDR3 is given with its conserved first and last residue. A D gene is named only where the DNA matches it firmly. For some rows the clone size is stated as once, few or many, or as a class when expanded; others skip it.

clone size: many; V gene: TRBV12-3/TRBV12-4; J gene: TRBJ2-7; D gene: TRBD1; CDR3 protein: CASSRDRGHEQYF; CDR3 DNA: TGTGCCAGCAGCCGGGACAGGGGGCACGAGCAGTACTTC
clone size: many; V gene: TRBV27; J gene: TRBJ1-6; D gene: TRBD1; CDR3 protein: CASSLLGGRDNSPLHF; CDR3 DNA: TGTGCCAGCAGTTTGTTAGGGGGCCGGGATAATTCACCCCTCCACTTT
clone size: many; V gene: TRBV7-9; J gene: TRBJ2-1; D gene: -; CDR3 protein: CASSPINEQFF; CDR3 DNA: TGTGCCAGCAGCCCCATCAATGAGCAGTTCTTC
clone size: few; V gene: TRBV5-1; J gene: TRBJ2-3; D gene: -; CDR3 protein: CASSLRAGPSDTQYF; CDR3 DNA: TGCGCCAGCAGCTTGAGGGCGGGACCGTCAGATACGCAGTATTTT
clone size: -; V gene: TRBV20-1; J gene: TRBJ2-1; D gene: -; CDR3 protein: CSATLLEQFF; CDR3 DNA: TGCAGTGCTACATTGCTTGAGCAGTTCTTC
clone size: few; V gene: TRBV12-3/TRBV12-4; J gene: TRBJ2-5; D gene: TRBD1; CDR3 protein: CASSPAYGDRAGEETQYF; CDR3 DNA: TGTGCCAGCAGTCCCGCTTACGGGGACAGGGCAGGGGAAGAGACCCAGTACTTC
clone size: many; V gene: TRBV25-1; J gene: TRBJ2-5; D gene: -; CDR3 protein: CASSEEGIGSTRETQYF; CDR3 DNA: TGTGCCAGCAGTGAAGAAGGGATAGGAAGTACAAGGGAGACCCAGTACTTC
clone size: -; V gene: TRBV7-3; J gene: TRBJ2-6; D gene: -; CDR3 protein: CASSSKRGTSSSGANVLTF; CDR3 DNA: TGTGCCAGCAGCTCGAAAAGGGGGACATCCAGCTCTGGGGCCAACGTCCTGACTTTC
clone size: -; V gene: TRBV20-1; J gene: TRBJ1-1; D gene: TRBD1; CDR3 protein: CSARAGRGPNTEAFF; CDR3 DNA: TGCAGTGCTAGAGCGGGCAGGGGGCCGAACACTGAAGCTTTCTTT
clone size: few; V gene: TRBV10-3; J gene: TRBJ1-1; D gene: -; CDR3 protein: CAISGDPGTEAFF; CDR3 DNA: TGTGCCATCAGCGGGGACCCCGGCACTGAAGCTTTCTTT
clone size: -; V gene: TRBV6-5; J gene: TRBJ2-3; D gene: -; CDR3 protein: CASSYDNTDTQYF; CDR3 DNA: TGTGCCAGCAGTTACGACAACACAGATACGCAGTATTTT
clone size: few; V gene: TRBV6-5; J gene: TRBJ1-2; D gene: -; CDR3 protein: CASSYSNSNYGYTF; CDR3 DNA: TGTGCCAGCAGTTACTCGAACAGTAACTATGGCTACACCTTC
clone size: few; V gene: TRBV7-9; J gene: TRBJ1-1; D gene: -; CDR3 protein: CASSLLLDQAEAFF; CDR3 DNA: TGTGCCAGCAGCTTATTACTCGATCAGGCTGAAGCTTTCTTT
clone size: -; V gene: TRBV7-2; J gene: TRBJ2-7; D gene: TRBD2; CDR3 protein: CASSSIRPGLEGEQYF; CDR3 DNA: TGTGCCAGCAGCTCTATTCGACCGGGACTAGAGGGCGAGCAGTACTTC
clone size: few; V gene: TRBV11-3; J gene: TRBJ2-7; D gene: -; CDR3 protein: CASSIMLLSSYEQYF; CDR3 DNA: TGTGCCAGCAGCATTATGCTACTGAGCTCCTACGAGCAGTACTTC
clone size: -; V gene: TRBV10-3; J gene: TRBJ1-1; D gene: -; CDR3 protein: CAISEKTGGNTEAFF; CDR3 DNA: TGTGCCATCAGTGAGAAGACAGGAGGGAACACTGAAGCTTTCTTT
clone size: -; V gene: TRBV7-2; J gene: TRBJ1-2; D gene: -; CDR3 protein: CASSPLTVYGYTF; CDR3 DNA: TGTGCCAGCAGCCCCTTGACAGTCTATGGCTACACCTTC
clone size: few; V gene: TRBV7-9; J gene: TRBJ2-1; D gene: -; CDR3 protein: CASSLWEFEQFF; CDR3 DNA: TGTGCCAGCAGCTTATGGGAGTTTGAGCAGTTCTTC
clone size: -; V gene: TRBV29-1; J gene: TRBJ2-5; D gene: TRBD1; CDR3 protein: CSGGQERETQYF; CDR3 DNA: TGCAGCGGGGGACAGGAGAGAGAGACCCAGTACTTC
clone size: few; V gene: TRBV3-1; J gene: TRBJ2-7; D gene: -; CDR3 protein: CASSQDTGWERTYEQYF; CDR3 DNA: TGTGCCAGCAGCCAAGATACTGGGTGGGAGAGGACCTACGAGCAGTACTTC
clone size: many; V gene: TRBV4-1; J gene: TRBJ2-7; D gene: -; CDR3 protein: CASSQDRGGSYEQYF; CDR3 DNA: TGCGCCAGCAGCCAAGATCGGGGCGGATCCTACGAGCAGTACTTC
clone size: -; V gene: TRBV28; J gene: TRBJ1-2; D gene: -; CDR3 protein: CASSYSAGGAGAF; CDR3 DNA: TGTGCCAGCAGTTATTCTGCCGGGGGGGCTGGAGCCTTC
clone size: -; V gene: TRBV6-5; J gene: TRBJ2-7; D gene: TRBD1; CDR3 protein: CASSYRQGSSYEQYF; CDR3 DNA: TGTGCCAGCAGTTACCGACAGGGGAGCTCCTACGAGCAGTACTTC
clone size: -; V gene: TRBV29-1; J gene: TRBJ2-5; D gene: -; CDR3 protein: CSVEEALHPNQETQYF; CDR3 DNA: TGCAGCGTTGAAGAAGCGCTACATCCCAACCAAGAGACCCAGTACTTC
clone size: few; V gene: TRBV7-9; J gene: TRBJ2-1; D gene: TRBD2; CDR3 protein: CASSSPGGSENEQFF; CDR3 DNA: TGTGCCAGCAGCTCACCCGGCGGGAGTGAGAATGAGCAGTTCTTC
clone size: many; V gene: TRBV12-3/TRBV12-4; J gene: TRBJ1-5; D gene: -; CDR3 protein: CASSLWGGSNQPQHF; CDR3 DNA: TGTGCCAGCAGTTTATGGGGGGGTTCCAATCAGCCCCAGCATTTT